One and the same sample provided the 18 T cell receptor beta chains below, sequenced in a study of CD8+ T cells in alopecia areata. Sequencing used cDNA as its template, made by extracting RNA and reverse transcribing it. Libraries were prepared by immunoSEQ multiplex PCR; TCRdb keeps only in-frame clonotypes and omits some of them. The sample contains approximately 160,000 clones, approximately 60% of which appear only once. The treatment here: oral pan-JAK inhibitor, 5-10 mg twice daily. The sequenced sample was CD4+ T cells sorted from blood, obtained at week 24, from a patient treated with tofacitinib. Every receptor here comes from a human donor with alopecia areata.

V gene TRBV4-2 combines with J gene TRBJ1-2; D call uncertain. Germline V lookup: CDR1 LGHNA, CDR2 YNFKEQ. CDR3 length equals 14 residues. V lost 1 base and J lost 2, with 8 bases in between. The CDR3 here is CASSQGTANYGYTF. In nucleotides, the CDR3 is TGTGCCAGCAGCCAAGGGACGGCCAACTATGGCTACACCTTC.

This clone was detected only once. This chain uses TRBV2 with TRBJ1-2, with D uncertain. V shed 3 bases and J shed 8 bases, with 13 bases lying between them. The CDR3 spans 13 residues. Germline CDR1 is SNHLY and CDR2 is FYNNEI. CDR3 region: CASSDVGMGGYTF. The CDR3 coding sequence is TGTGCCAGCAGTGATGTCGGAATGGGAGGCTACACCTTC.

The chain joins TRBV23-1 to TRBJ2-7; D unclear. TRBV23-1 is treated as an ORF (open reading frame) with a function not yet certain. The CDR3 contains 11 residues. The V end lost 4 bases, the J end lost 4 bases, and 5 bases lay between the germline ends. The CDR3 nucleotides are TGCGCCAGCAGTCCCCGGTACGAGCAGTACTTC. This gives the protein CASSPRYEQYF.

The V and J genes are TRBV7-2 and TRBJ2-7; tentatively, D is TRBD2 (6 bases). Germline-derived CDR1 and CDR2 are SGHTA and FQGNSA. V dropped 5 bases and J dropped 3 bases, with 11 bases sitting between them. The CDR3 is made up of 13 amino acids. This CDR3 reads CASSQERVYEQYF. CDR3 bases: TGTGCCAGCAGCCAAGAGCGGGTCTACGAGCAGTACTTC.

The gene calls are TRBV4-1 and TRBJ2-6; D is undetermined. Germline-derived CDR1 and CDR2 are MGHRA and YSYEKL. Trimming shortened V by 0 bases and J by 0 bases, and 9 bases separated the two germline ends. The CDR3 has 17 amino acids. CDR3 DNA: TGCGCCAGCAGCCAAGAAGACCAGTCCTCTGGGGCCAACGTCCTGACTTTC. Amino acid sequence: CASSQEDQSSGANVLTF.

The rearrangement uses TRBV30 and TRBJ1-5; no reliable D call. V was pared by 1 base and J by 0 bases, with 13 bases between. The CDR3 sequence is 16 residues long. Looked up from germline, CDR1 is GTSNPN and CDR2 is SVGIG (reference sequence). The CDR3 region is CAWSGPTGYSNQPQHF. The CDR3 DNA reads as TGTGCCTGGAGTGGACCTACGGGGTATAGCAATCAGCCCCAGCATTTT.

This clone was picked up one time. The chain combines TRBV7-9 with TRBJ2-2; 7 bases agree with TRBD1. In germline, CDR1 is SEHNR, CDR2 FQNEAQ (reference sequence). CDR3 length: 15 amino acids. The V and J ends lost 3 bases and 6 bases, in that order; junction bases with no gene match: 7. The CDR3 DNA reads TGTGCCAGCAGCTTTTATGACAGGGTGTCCGGGGAGCTGTTTTTT. It specifies CASSFYDRVSGELFF.

The chain carries TRBV9 and TRBJ1-4; tentatively, D is TRBD1 (5 bases). CDR3 length: 14 residues. V was trimmed by 3 bases and J by 6 bases, leaving 12 bases between them. Germline loops: CDR1 SGDLS, CDR2 YYNGEE. Here the CDR3 DNA reads TGTGCCAGCAGCGCCACTCCCAGGGATGAAAAACTGTTTTTT. Translated: CASSATPRDEKLFF.

The rearrangement joins TRBV25-1 to TRBJ1-2, with TRBD1 matching over 8 bases. In germline, CDR1 is MGHDK, CDR2 SYGVNS. This CDR3 comprises 15 residues. Germline trimming cut 3 bases from V and 5 bases from J; bases unmatched to any gene: 8. CDR3 sequence: CASSEQGAPVYGYTF. As DNA, the CDR3 is TGTGCCAGCAGTGAGCAGGGGGCGCCGGTTTATGGCTACACCTTC.

This chain uses TRBV14 with TRBJ1-6; no firm D call. CDR3 length equals 13 residues. Trimming pared 0 bases from V and 10 bases from J, leaving 7 bases between. Germline CDR1 and CDR2: SGHDN and FVKESK. The chain's CDR3 is CASSQEGYSPLHF. CDR3 nucleotide sequence: TGTGCCAGCAGCCAAGAAGGGTACTCACCCCTCCACTTT.

V and J are TRBV4-2 and TRBJ2-3; no clear D. The ends were cut back, 1 base at V and 3 bases at J, with 14 bases in the middle. Per germline, CDR1 LGHNA and CDR2 YNFKEQ. The CDR3 loop spans 16 amino acids. The DNA of the CDR3 is TGTGCCAGCAGCCAAGTGGTCGGTGTGTCGACAGATACGCAGTATTTT. Translating gives CASSQVVGVSTDTQYF.

The genes are TRBV7-2 and TRBJ2-3; D gene uncertain. Trimming removed 0 bases from V and 2 bases from J, with 12 bases in between. Germline CDR1 reads SGHTA; CDR2 reads FQGNSA. The CDR3 spans 16 residues. The CDR3 coding sequence is TGTGCCAGCAGCTTAGCATCGTCGGACCTCACAGATACGCAGTATTTT. Protein: CASSLASSDLTDTQYF.

There are a few counts of this clone. The V call is TRBV4-2, the J call TRBJ2-3; 8 bases align to TRBD2. J was trimmed by 4 bases and V by 8 bases; bases with no gene match: 8. The CDR3 extends over 14 amino acids. In germline, CDR1 is LGHNA, CDR2 YNFKEQ. The CDR3 bases are TGTGCCAGCGGCAGCGGGGGACTCTCAGATACGCAGTATTTT. This gives the protein CASGSGGLSDTQYF.

V is TRBV4-1 and J is TRBJ2-2; TRBD1 matches at 10 bases. The CDR3 extends over 16 amino acids. J was trimmed by 4 bases and V by 5 bases; bases with no gene match: 7. CDR1 MGHRA and CDR2 YSYEKL come from the germline V gene. CDR3 sequence (DNA): TGCGCCAGCAGCATGGCCGGGACAGGGGTCACCGGGGAGCTGTTTTTT. This codes for CASSMAGTGVTGELFF.

A few counts support this clone. V usage is TRBV29-1 and J usage is TRBJ2-1, with D tentatively TRBD1 (6 bases). Germline V gives CDR1 SQVTM, CDR2 ANQGSEA. V was trimmed by 1 base and J by 4 bases, leaving 23 bases between them. This CDR3 is 18 amino acids long. CDR3 amino acids: CSVEGTTGSGSVYNEQFF. Written as DNA, the CDR3 is TGCAGCGTTGAAGGAACGACAGGATCCGGGTCGGTTTACAATGAGCAGTTCTTC.

This clone has only a few counts. The rearrangement joins TRBV2 to TRBJ2-5, with unresolved D. CDR1 is SNHLY, CDR2 FYNNEI, per germline. V dropped 7 bases and J dropped 2 bases, with 11 bases sitting between them. The CDR3 spans 13 residues. As DNA, the CDR3 is TGTGCCAGCAATTTCGGCCTACAAGAGACCCAGTACTTC. Its translation is CASNFGLQETQYF.

J is TRBJ1-1 and V is TRBV25-1; tentatively, D is TRBD1 (6 bases). Trimming left V 4 bases short and J 4 bases short, with 16 bases between. The CDR3 extends over 15 amino acids. CDR1 is MGHDK, CDR2 SYGVNS, per germline. This CDR3 reads CASSGARGHGTEAFF. As DNA, the CDR3 is TGTGCCAGCAGTGGGGCACGGGGGCACGGCACTGAAGCTTTCTTT. Supplemented by reference TRBV25-1 and TRBJ1-1, the full variable domain reads EADIYQTPRYLVIGTGKKITLECSQTMGHDKMYWYQQDPGMELHLIHYSYGVNSTEKGDLSSESTVSRIRTEHFPLTLESARPSHTSQYLCASSGARGHGTEAFFGQGTRLTVV.

The CDR3 coding sequence is TGTGCCAGCAGCAGGTTGGGGGGCCTCGGGGGAGACATTCAGTACTTC. This sequence encodes CASSRLGGLGGDIQYF. This chain links TRBV27 with TRBJ2-4; D assignment may be TRBD1 or TRBD2 (6 bases each). There are 16 residues in the CDR3. Per the germline V gene, CDR1 is MNHEY and CDR2 is SMNVEV (reference sequence). V was shortened by 6 bases and J by 8 bases, with 23 bases between the two germline ends.